A selection of T cell receptor beta chains follows, all from one sample in a study of T-cell memory formation after mild COVID-19. From the 5' RACE reads, TCRdb called clonotypes with MiXCR, one entry per CDR3 protein. This table has a few hundred thousand distinct CDR3 sequences, under 20% appearing once. The sequencing input was PBMCs or a T cell subset sorted from them (not recorded which). Receptor source: a young man who had mild COVID-19 (a few samples of this study predate the infection). Cell type and time point are not known. Both conserved end residues are part of each CDR3. A D gene is named only where the DNA matches it firmly. Rows may omit the clone size; those that give it use once, few, many or a size class.

J gene	D gene	clone size	V gene	CDR3 DNA	CDR3 protein
TRBJ1-6	NA	NA	TRBV7-9	TGTGCCAGCAGCTTAGAGCCGGGCTATAATTCACCCCTCCACTTT	CASSLEPGYNSPLHF
TRBJ1-1	TRBD1	NA	TRBV6-2/TRBV6-3	TGTGCCAGCAGGCCAGGCTCAGGGGGCACTGAAGCTTTCTTT	CASRPGSGGTEAFF
TRBJ2-2	NA	NA	TRBV18	TGTGCCAGCTCTTCCGATCGGACCGGGGAGCTGTTTTTT	CASSSDRTGELFF
TRBJ2-2	TRBD2	many	TRBV20-1	TGCAAACACCGACTAGCGGGAAACACCGGGGAGCTGTTTTTT	CKHRLAGNTGELFF
TRBJ1-4	NA	NA	TRBV4-1	TGCGCCAGCAGCCAAGACGGTTTCACTAATGAAAAACTGTTTTTT	CASSQDGFTNEKLFF
TRBJ2-2	NA	few	TRBV6-5	TGTGCCAGCAGTTACCTCTGGGGGGAGCTGTTTTTT	CASSYLWGELFF
TRBJ2-6	TRBD1	NA	TRBV6-6	TGTGCCAGCAGCCCCGGGACAGGGGATCCCGGGGCCAACGTCCTGACTTTC	CASSPGTGDPGANVLTF
TRBJ2-3	NA	many	TRBV20-1	TGCAGTGCTAGGGCAGCCGAAGGAATTACAGATACGCAGTATTTT	CSARAAEGITDTQYF
TRBJ1-2	NA	few	TRBV20-1	TGCAGTGCTAGAGATCTAGAGGGGGTTGGCTACACCTTC	CSARDLEGVGYTF
TRBJ2-6	NA	NA	TRBV13	TGTGCCAGCAGCTCCTCCCGACCGGACTCTGGGGCCAACGTCCTGACTTTC	CASSSSRPDSGANVLTF
TRBJ2-2	NA	NA	TRBV6-5	NA	CASSSFGAELGELFF
TRBJ1-2	NA	NA	TRBV5-1	TGCGCCAGCAGCCCTGGCGCAGGGCCCAACTATGGCTACACCTTC	CASSPGAGPNYGYTF
TRBJ1-1	NA	NA	TRBV7-9	TGTGCCAGCAGCCTCGACAGGTTCCCTGAAGCTTTCTTT	CASSLDRFPEAFF
TRBJ2-3	TRBD2	many	TRBV5-6	TGTGCCAGCAGCTTGGGAGCGGGGAGTAGCACAGATACGCAGTATTTT	CASSLGAGSSTDTQYF